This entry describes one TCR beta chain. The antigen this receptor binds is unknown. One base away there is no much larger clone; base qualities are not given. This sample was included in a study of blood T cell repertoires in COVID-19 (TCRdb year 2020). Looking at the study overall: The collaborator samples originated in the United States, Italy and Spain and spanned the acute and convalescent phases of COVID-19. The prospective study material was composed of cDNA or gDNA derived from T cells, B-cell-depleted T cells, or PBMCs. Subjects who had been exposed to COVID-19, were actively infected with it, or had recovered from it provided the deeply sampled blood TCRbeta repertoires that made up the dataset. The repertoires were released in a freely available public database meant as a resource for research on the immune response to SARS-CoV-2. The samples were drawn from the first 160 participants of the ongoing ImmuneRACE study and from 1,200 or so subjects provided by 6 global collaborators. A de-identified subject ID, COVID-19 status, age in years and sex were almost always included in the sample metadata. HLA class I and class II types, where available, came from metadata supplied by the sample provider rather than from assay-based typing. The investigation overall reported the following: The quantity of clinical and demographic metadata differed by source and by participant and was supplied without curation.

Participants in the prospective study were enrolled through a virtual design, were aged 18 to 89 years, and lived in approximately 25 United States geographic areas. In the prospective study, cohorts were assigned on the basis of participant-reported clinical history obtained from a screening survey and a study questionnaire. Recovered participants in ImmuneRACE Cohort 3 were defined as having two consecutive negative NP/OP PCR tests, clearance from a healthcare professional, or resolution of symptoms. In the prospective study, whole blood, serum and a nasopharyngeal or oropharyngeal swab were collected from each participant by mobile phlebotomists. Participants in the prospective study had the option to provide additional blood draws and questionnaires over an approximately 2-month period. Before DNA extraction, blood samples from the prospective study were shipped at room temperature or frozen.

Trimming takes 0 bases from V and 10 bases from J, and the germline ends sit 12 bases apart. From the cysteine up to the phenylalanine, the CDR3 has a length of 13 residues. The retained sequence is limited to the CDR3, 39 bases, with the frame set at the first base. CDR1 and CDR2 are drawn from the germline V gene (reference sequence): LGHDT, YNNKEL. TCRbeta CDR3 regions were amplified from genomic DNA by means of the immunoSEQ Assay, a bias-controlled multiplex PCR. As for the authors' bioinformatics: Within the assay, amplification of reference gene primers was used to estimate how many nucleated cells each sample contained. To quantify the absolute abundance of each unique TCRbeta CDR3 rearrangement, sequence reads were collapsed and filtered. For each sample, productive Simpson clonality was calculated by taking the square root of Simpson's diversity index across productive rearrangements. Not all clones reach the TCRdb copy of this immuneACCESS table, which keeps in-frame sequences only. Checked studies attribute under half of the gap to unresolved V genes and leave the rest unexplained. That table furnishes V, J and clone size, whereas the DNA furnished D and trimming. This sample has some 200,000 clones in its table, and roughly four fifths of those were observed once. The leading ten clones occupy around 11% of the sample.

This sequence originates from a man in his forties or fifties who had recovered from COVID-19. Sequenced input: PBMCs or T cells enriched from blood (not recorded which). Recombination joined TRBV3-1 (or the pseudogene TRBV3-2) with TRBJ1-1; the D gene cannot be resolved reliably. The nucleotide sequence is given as TGTGCCAGCAGCCAAGAATTAAGTACAAGAGCTTTCTTT. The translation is CASSQELSTRAFF.